Listed below are T cell receptor beta chains from one sample, sequenced in a study of blood T cell repertoires in COVID-19. Repertoires were generated with immunoSEQ multiplex PCR, while TCRdb's copy carries only in-frame clones and drops some. The table lists roughly 150,000 clones, around nine tenths of them singletons. Material for sequencing was peripheral blood. These receptors all come from a woman in her 70s with COVID-19, enrolled during active disease. The CDR3 runs from the conserved cysteine through the conserved F or W. A D gene is named only where the DNA matches it firmly. Clone size appears in some rows only: once, few, many, or a class for an expanded clone.

d_gene,len,v_gene,abundance,j_gene,CDR3nt,CDR3aa
.,17,TRBV5-1,.,TRBJ2-1,TGCGCCAGCAGCCCGACCGCCCAACAGGGTTTGTACAATGAGCAGTTCTTC,CASSPTAQQGLYNEQFF
.,16,TRBV5-6,.,TRBJ2-7,TGTGCCAGCAGCTCACTCCCCGGAGGCGTGATGTACGAGCAGTACTTC,CASSSLPGGVMYEQYF
TRBD1,15,TRBV27,.,TRBJ2-3,TGTGCCAGCAGCAAGGGACAGGTGGTAGGGGATACGCAGTATTTT,CASSKGQVVGDTQYF
.,12,TRBV7-8,few,TRBJ2-2,TGTGCCAGCAGCCCTGAGATCGGGGAGCTGTTTTTT,CASSPEIGELFF
.,17,TRBV5-1,.,TRBJ2-3,TGCGCCAGCAGCTTAGGTCGAGCGGCTTCTAGCACAGATACGCAGTATTTT,CASSLGRAASSTDTQYF
TRBD1,14,TRBV14,.,TRBJ2-7,TGTGCCAGCAGCCAAGATGGGGCCAGGGGGGAGCAGTACTTC,CASSQDGARGEQYF
TRBD1,15,TRBV19,.,TRBJ1-6,TGTGCCAGTAGTGAGAGGGACAGGGGTAATTCACCCCTCCACTTT,CASSERDRGNSPLHF
TRBD1,14,TRBV11-2,.,TRBJ1-2,TGTGCCAGCAGCACCCAGGGGGTGGACTATGGCTACACCTTC,CASSTQGVDYGYTF
TRBD1,12,TRBV30,.,TRBJ1-2,TGTGCCTTTTTACAGGGGGTAGGGGGCTACACCTTC,CAFLQGVGGYTF
TRBD1,15,TRBV6-4,.,TRBJ2-1,TGTGCCAGCAGGGACCGGACAGGACTCTACAATGAGCAGTTCTTC,CASRDRTGLYNEQFF
TRBD1,16,TRBV28,.,TRBJ2-5,TGTGCCAGCAGTTTATGGGGACAGGGGCTCCAAGAGACCCAGTACTTC,CASSLWGQGLQETQYF
TRBD1,19,TRBV6-2/TRBV6-3,.,TRBJ2-5,TGTGCCAGCAGTTACTCTGACAGGGGAGGTTTTGGGGAACAAGAGACCCAGTACTTC,CASSYSDRGGFGEQETQYF
.,14,TRBV10-3,.,TRBJ1-4,TGTGCCATCAGTGAGGGGGGGAATAATGAAAAACTGTTTTTT,CAISEGGNNEKLFF
.,14,TRBV20-1,.,TRBJ1-5,TGCAGTGCTAGTGTCCCAGGGTCCAATCAGCCCCAGCATTTT,CSASVPGSNQPQHF